This T cell receptor beta chain was sequenced in a study of OX40 agonist ivuxolimab in advanced cancers. Study-level information: The patients' treatment was ivuxolimab, an agonistic anti-OX40 (CD134) antibody. Patient treatment consisted of intravenous ivuxolimab administration every 2 weeks at 0.01 to 10 mg/kg. Partial responses were achieved by three patients: one hepatocellular carcinoma, two cutaneous melanoma.

Clones were sequenced by immunoSEQ multiplex PCR, and TCRdb holds only the in-frame ones, with some missing. The sample has tens of thousands of clones; around nine tenths are singletons. In this sample, this clone turned up a few times. This CDR3 has 16 residues. The germline V gene encodes CDR1 SEHNR and CDR2 FQNEAQ (reference sequence). V was pared by 1 base and J by 6 bases, with 18 bases between. This chain connects TRBV7-9 to TRBJ1-2; a weak D match, TRBD1 (5 bases). The sequence derives from an adult with an advanced solid tumor such as melanoma, head and neck, liver or kidney cancer. Sample: CD4+ or CD8+ T cells sorted from blood, taken in a trial of the OX40 agonist ivuxolimab. DNA of the CDR3: TGTGCCAGCAGCTTAGACTGGACACTGCTTGGCGATGGCTACACCTTC. Its translation: CASSLDWTLLGDGYTF.